This TCR beta chain was captured in a study of cytomegalovirus exposure and HLA in healthy donors. Study-wide results and limits: Association of 17,000 or so TCR beta sequences with HLA alleles was found at 0.05 false discovery rate in a later analysis. The study flagged 150 to 200 TCR beta chains as cytomegalovirus-associated. Some V segments, including TRBV6-2 and TRBV6-3, were excluded as indistinguishable. As a later analysis showed, a missense DCLRE1C variant was linked to trimming of TCR beta V- and J-genes.

Use of 60 Vbeta and 13 Jbeta primers characterized the PCR. The assay was immunoSEQ multiplex PCR, and TCRdb's table has in-frame clones only and misses some. The sample holds approximately 140,000 clones; approximately 78% are singletons and the top ten take 5.9%. This clone was observed a handful of times. Its target is unknown. CDR3 length equals 14 residues. Trimming removed 7 bases from V and 0 bases from J; junction bases left unmatched: 5. Germline values: CDR1 SGDLS, CDR2 YYNGEE. The TCR sequence derives from a woman between 35 and 50 years old in good health and CMV-seropositive. Specimen: PBMCs. The chain has TRBV9 and TRBJ2-7, with TRBD1 matching over 9 bases. CDR3 sequence reads: CASGRDRVSYEQYF. CDR3 nucleotide sequence: TGTGCCAGCGGACGGGACAGGGTCTCCTACGAGCAGTACTTC.